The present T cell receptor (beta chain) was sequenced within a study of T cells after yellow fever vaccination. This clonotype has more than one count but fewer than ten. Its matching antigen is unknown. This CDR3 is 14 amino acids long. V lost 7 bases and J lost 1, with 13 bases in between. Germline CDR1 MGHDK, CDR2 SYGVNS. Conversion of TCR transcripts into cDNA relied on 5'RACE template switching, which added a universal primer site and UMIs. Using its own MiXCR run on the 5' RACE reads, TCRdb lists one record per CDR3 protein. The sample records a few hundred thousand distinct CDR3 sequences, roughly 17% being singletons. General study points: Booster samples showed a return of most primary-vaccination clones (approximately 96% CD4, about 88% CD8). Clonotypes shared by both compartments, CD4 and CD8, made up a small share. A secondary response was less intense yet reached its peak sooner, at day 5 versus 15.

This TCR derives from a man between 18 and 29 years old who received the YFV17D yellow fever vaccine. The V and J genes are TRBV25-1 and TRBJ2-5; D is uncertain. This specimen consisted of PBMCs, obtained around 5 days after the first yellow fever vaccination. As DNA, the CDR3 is TGTGCCAGCAACCCCGAGCCAGGCCAAGAGACCCAGTACTTC. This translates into CASNPEPGQETQYF. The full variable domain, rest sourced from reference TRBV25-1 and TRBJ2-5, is EADIYQTPRYLVIGTGKKITLECSQTMGHDKMYWYQQDPGMELHLIHYSYGVNSTEKGDLSSESTVSRIRTEHFPLTLESARPSHTSQYLCASNPEPGQETQYFGPGTRLLVL.